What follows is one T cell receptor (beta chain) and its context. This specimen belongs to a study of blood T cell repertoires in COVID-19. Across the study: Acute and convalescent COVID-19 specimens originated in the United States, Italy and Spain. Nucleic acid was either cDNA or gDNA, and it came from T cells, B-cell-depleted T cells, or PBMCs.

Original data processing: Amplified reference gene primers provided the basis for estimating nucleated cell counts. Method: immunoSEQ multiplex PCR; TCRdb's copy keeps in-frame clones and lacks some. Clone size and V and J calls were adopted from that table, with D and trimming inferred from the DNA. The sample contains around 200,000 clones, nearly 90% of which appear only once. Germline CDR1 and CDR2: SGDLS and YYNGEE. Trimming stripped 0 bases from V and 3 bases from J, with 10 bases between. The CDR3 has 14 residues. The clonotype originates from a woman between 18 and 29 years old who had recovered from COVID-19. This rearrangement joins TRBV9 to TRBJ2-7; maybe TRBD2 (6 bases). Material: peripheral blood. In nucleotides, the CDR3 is TGTGCCAGCAGCGTAGCGGGAGAAAGCTACGAGCAGTACTTC. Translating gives CASSVAGESYEQYF.